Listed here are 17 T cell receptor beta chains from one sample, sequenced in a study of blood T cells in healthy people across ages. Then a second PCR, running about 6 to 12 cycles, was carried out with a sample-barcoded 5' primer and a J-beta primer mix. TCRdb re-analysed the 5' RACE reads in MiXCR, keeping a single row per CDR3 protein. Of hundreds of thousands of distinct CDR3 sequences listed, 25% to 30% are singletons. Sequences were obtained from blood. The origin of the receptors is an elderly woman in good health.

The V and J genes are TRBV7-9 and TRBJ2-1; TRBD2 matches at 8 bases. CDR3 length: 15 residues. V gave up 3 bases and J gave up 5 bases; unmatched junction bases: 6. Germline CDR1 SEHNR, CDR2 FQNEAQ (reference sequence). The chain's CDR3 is CASSFRLAGHNEQFF. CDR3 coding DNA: TGTGCCAGCAGCTTTAGGCTAGCGGGCCACAATGAGCAGTTCTTC.

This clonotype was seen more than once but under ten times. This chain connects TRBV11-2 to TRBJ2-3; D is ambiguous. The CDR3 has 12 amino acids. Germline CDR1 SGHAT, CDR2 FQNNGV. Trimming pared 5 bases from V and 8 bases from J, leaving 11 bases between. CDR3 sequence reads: CASSPPKRTQYF. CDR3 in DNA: TGTGCCAGCAGCCCTCCAAAGCGTACGCAGTATTTT.

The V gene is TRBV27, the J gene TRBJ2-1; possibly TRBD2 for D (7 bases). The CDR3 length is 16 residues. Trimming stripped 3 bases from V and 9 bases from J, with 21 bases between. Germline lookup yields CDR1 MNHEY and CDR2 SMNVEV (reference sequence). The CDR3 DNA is TGTGCCAGCAGTTTCAACATAAGGGGGACGGGGGGTGAGCAGTTCTTC. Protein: CASSFNIRGTGGEQFF.

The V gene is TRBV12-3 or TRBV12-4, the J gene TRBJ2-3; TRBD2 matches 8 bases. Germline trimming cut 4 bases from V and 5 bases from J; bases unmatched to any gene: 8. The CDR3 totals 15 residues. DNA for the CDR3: TGTGCCAGCAGTTCTGGGACTAGTCTAAGAGATACGCAGTATTTT. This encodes CASSSGTSLRDTQYF.

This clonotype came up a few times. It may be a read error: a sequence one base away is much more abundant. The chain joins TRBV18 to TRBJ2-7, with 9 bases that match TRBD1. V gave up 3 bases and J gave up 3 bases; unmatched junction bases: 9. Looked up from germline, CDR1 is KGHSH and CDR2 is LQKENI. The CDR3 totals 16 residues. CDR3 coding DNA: TGTGCCAGCTCACCCCTTAGGGGGACAGGGCGCTACGAGCAGTACTTC. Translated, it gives CASSPLRGTGRYEQYF.

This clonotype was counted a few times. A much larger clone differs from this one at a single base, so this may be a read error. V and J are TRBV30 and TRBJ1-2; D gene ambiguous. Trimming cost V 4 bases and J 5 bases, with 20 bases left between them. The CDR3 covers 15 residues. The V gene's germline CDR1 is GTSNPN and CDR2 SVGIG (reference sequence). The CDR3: CAWILAGSTRYGYTF. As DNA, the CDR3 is TGTGCCTGGATCCTGGCGGGCTCTACCCGTTATGGCTACACCTTC.

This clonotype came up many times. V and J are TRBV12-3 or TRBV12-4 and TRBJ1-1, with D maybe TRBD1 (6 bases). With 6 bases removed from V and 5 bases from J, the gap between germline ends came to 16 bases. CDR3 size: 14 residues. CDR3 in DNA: TGTGCCAGCAGCAACAGGGAGAGGAGGACTGAAGCTTTCTTT. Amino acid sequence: CASSNRERRTEAFF.

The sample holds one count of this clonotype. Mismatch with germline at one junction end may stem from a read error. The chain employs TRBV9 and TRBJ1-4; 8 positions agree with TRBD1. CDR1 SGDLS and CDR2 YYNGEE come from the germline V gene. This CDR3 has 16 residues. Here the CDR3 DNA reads TGTGCCAGCAGCTATGAGGCCGTAACAGGGGGAGAAAAACGGTTTTTT. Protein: CASSYEAVTGGEKRFF.

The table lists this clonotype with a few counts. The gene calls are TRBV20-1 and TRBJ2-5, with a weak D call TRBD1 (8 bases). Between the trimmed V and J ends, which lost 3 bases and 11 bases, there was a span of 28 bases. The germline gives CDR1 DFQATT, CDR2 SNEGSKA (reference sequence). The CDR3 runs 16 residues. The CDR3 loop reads CSASPGGGGFYNEQYF. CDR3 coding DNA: TGCAGTGCTAGCCCAGGGGGCGGGGGTTTTTACAATGAGCAGTACTTC.

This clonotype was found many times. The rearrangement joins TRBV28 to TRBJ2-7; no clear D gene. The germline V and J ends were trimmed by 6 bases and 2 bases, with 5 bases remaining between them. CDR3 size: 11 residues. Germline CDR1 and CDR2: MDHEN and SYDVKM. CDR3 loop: CASSSPYEQYF. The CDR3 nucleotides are TGTGCCAGCAGCTCCCCCTACGAGCAGTACTTC.

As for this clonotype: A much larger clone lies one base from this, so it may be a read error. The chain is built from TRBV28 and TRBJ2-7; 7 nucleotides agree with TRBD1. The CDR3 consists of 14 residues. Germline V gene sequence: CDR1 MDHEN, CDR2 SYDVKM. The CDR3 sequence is CAGRGTRGAYEQYF. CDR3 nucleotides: TGTGCCGGCAGGGGGACACGGGGCGCGTACGAGCAGTACTTC. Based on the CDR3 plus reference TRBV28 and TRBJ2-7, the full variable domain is DVKVTQSSRYLVKRTGEKVFLECVQDMDHENMFWYRQDPGLGLRLIYFSYDVKMKEKGDIPEGYSVSREKKERFSLILESASTNQTSMYLCAGRGTRGAYEQYFGPGTRLTVT.

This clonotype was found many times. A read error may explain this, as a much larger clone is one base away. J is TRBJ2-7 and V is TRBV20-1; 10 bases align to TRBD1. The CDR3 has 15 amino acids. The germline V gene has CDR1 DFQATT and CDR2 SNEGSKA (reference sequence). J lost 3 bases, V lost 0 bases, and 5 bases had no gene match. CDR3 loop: CSARDLGDRGYEQYF. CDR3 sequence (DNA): TGCAGTGCTAGAGATTTAGGGGACAGGGGCTACGAGCAGTACTTC.

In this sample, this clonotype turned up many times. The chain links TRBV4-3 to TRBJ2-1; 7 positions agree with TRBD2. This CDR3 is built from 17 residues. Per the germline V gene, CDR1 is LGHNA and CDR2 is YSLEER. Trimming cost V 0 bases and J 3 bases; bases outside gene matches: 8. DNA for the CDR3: TGCGCCAGCAGCCAAGATCACGGCGGGGGTCACTACAATGAGCAGTTCTTC. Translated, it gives CASSQDHGGGHYNEQFF.

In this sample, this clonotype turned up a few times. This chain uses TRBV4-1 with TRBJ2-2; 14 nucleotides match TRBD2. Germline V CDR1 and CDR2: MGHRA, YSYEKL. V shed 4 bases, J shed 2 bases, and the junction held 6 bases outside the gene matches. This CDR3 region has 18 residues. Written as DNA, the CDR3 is TGCGCCAGCAGCCCTTTGGGACTAGCGGGGGAAAACACCGGGGAGCTGTTTTTT. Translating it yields CASSPLGLAGENTGELFF.

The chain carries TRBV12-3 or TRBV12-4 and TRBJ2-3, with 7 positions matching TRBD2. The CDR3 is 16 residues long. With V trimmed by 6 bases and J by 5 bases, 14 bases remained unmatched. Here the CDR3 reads CASRLKSGVLGDTQYF. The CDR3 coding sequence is TGTGCCAGCAGGTTGAAGAGCGGGGTGCTTGGAGATACGCAGTATTTT.

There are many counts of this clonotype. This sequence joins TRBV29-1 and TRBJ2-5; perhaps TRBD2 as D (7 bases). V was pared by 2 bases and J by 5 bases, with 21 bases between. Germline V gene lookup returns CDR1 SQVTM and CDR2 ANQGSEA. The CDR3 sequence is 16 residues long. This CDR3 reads CSVEPPVAGADETQYF. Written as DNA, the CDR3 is TGCAGCGTTGAACCCCCCGTGGCGGGGGCGGATGAGACCCAGTACTTC.

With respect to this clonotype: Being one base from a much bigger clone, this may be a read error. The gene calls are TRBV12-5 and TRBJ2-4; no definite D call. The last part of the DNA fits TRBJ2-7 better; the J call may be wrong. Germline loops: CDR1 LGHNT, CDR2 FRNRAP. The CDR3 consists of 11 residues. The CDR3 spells CAGGSSTEQYF. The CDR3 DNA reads TGTGCTGGTGGTTCCAGCACCGAGCAGTACTTC.